One and the same sample provided the 12 T cell receptor beta chains below, sequenced in a study of blood T cell repertoires in COVID-19. Using immunoSEQ multiplex PCR, the repertoire was profiled, and TCRdb retains in-frame clones only, with some absent. The table lists 55,000 to 75,000 clones, around nine tenths of them singletons. The sample consisted of peripheral blood. The source is a man between 60 and 75 years old with acute or convalescent COVID-19.

V and J are TRBV12-5 and TRBJ1-2, with D perhaps matching TRBD1 (6 bases). Germline CDR1 is LGHNT and CDR2 is FRNRAP. V lost 5 bases to trimming and J lost 6 bases, with 7 bases between them. The CDR3 covers 11 residues. Here the CDR3 reads CASGRDNGYTF. The CDR3 DNA is TGTGCTAGTGGTAGGGACAATGGCTACACCTTC.

V and J are TRBV3-1 (or the pseudogene TRBV3-2) and TRBJ1-3, with a weak D call TRBD1 (5 bases). Germline assignment: CDR1 LGHDT and CDR2 YNNKEL (reference sequence). The CDR3 has 13 residues. Trimming stripped 0 bases from V and 10 bases from J, with 10 bases between. The CDR3 loop is CASSQDRGRTIYF. The DNA of the CDR3 is TGTGCCAGCAGCCAAGATCGGGGGAGAACCATATATTTT.

The V call is TRBV5-4, the J call TRBJ1-1; D perhaps matches TRBD1 (5 bases). In germline, CDR1 is SGHNT, CDR2 YYREEE (reference sequence). V shed 0 bases and J shed 0 bases, with 6 bases lying between them. This CDR3 contains 14 residues. CDR3 coding DNA: TGTGCCAGCAGCTTGGCAGGGATGAACACTGAAGCTTTCTTT. Protein: CASSLAGMNTEAFF. The whole variable domain, filled in from reference TRBV5-4 and TRBJ1-1, reads ETGVTQSPTHLIKTRGQQVTLRCSSQSGHNTVSWYQQALGQGPQFIFQYYREEENGRGNFPPRFSGLQFPNYSSELNVNALELDDSALYLCASSLAGMNTEAFFGQGTRLTVV.

The chain is built from TRBV30 and TRBJ1-3; unclear D gene. Germline V gene data show CDR1 as GTSNPN and CDR2 as SVGIG (reference sequence). Trimming pared 4 bases from V and 4 bases from J, leaving 17 bases between. There are 15 residues in the CDR3. The CDR3 protein is CAWIREHNVGNTIYF. The DNA of the CDR3 is TGTGCCTGGATCCGGGAGCACAATGTAGGAAACACCATATATTTT.

The V gene is TRBV5-1, the J gene TRBJ1-2; maybe TRBD1 (6 bases). Trimming removed 0 bases at V and 4 bases at J, with 10 bases between. The germline V gene encodes CDR1 SGHRS and CDR2 YFSETQ. The CDR3 extends over 14 amino acids. CDR3 in DNA: TGCGCCAGCAGCTTGGATGGACAGCCCTATGGCTACACCTTC. Encoded protein: CASSLDGQPYGYTF.

V usage is TRBV7-9 and J usage is TRBJ2-1; TRBD1 is a possible D gene (6 bases). The V and J ends lost 3 bases and 8 bases respectively, with 17 bases between them. This CDR3 is 15 amino acids long. Germline CDR1 and CDR2: SEHNR and FQNEAQ (reference sequence). Written as DNA, the CDR3 is TGTGCCAGCAGCTTGGAAACTAAACAGGGAGATGAGCAGTTCTTC. This encodes CASSLETKQGDEQFF. The variable domain in full, with the rest retrieved from reference TRBV7-9 and TRBJ2-1, is DTGVSQNPRHKITKRGQNVTFRCDPISEHNRLYWYRQTLGQGPEFLTYFQNEAQLEKSRLLSDRFSAERPKGSFSTLEIQRTEQGDSAMYLCASSLETKQGDEQFFGPGTRLTVL.

This sequence joins TRBV9 and TRBJ2-1; TRBD1 matches at 9 bases. This CDR3 is 16 amino acids long. Germline trimming cut 0 bases from V and 7 bases from J; bases unmatched to any gene: 8. Germline assignment: CDR1 SGDLS and CDR2 YYNGEE. This chain's CDR3 is CASSVGSRDRVNEQFF. The CDR3 nucleotides read TGTGCCAGCAGCGTAGGGTCTCGGGACAGGGTTAATGAGCAGTTCTTC.

This clone was found once. The chain uses TRBV7-9 and TRBJ1-1; 7 bases agree with TRBD1. The CDR3 is 14 amino acids. The V segment lost 8 bases and the J segment 3 bases; nucleotides outside the gene matches: 9. The germline V gene has CDR1 SEHNR and CDR2 FQNEAQ (reference sequence). CDR3 sequence: CASSRGDRDTEAFF. The CDR3, as DNA: TGTGCCAGCTCCAGGGGGGACCGGGACACTGAAGCTTTCTTT.

This chain links TRBV27 with TRBJ2-5, with 10 bases matching TRBD1. V was clipped by 3 bases and J by 5 bases; unmatched bases: 12. Germline CDR1 and CDR2: MNHEY and SMNVEV (reference sequence). This CDR3 has 17 amino acids. The CDR3 is CASSFSFGTGVRETQYF. CDR3 nucleotide sequence: TGTGCCAGCAGTTTTTCGTTTGGGACAGGGGTTAGGGAGACCCAGTACTTC.

The CDR3 here is CASSLRRQNNYGYTF. In nucleotides, the CDR3 is TGTGCCAGCAGCTTAAGGAGACAGAATAACTATGGCTACACCTTC. V is TRBV7-2 and J is TRBJ1-2; D possibly corresponds to TRBD1 (5 bases). The CDR3 consists of 15 residues. In germline, CDR1 is SGHTA, CDR2 FQGNSA. V shed 2 bases and J shed 1 base, with 11 bases lying between them. Complete variable domain (other parts from reference TRBV7-2 and TRBJ1-2): GAGVSQSPSNKVTEKGKDVELRCDPISGHTALYWYRQSLGQGLEFLIYFQGNSAPDKSGLPSDRFSAERTGGSVSTLTIQRTQQEDSAVYLCASSLRRQNNYGYTFGSGTRLTVV.

V gene TRBV7-2 combines with J gene TRBJ2-3; 8 bases agree with TRBD2. The trim removed 3 bases at V and 6 bases at J, leaving 8 bases unmatched. Germline V gene lookup returns CDR1 SGHTA and CDR2 FQGNSA. CDR3 length: 15 amino acids. DNA for the CDR3: TGTGCCAGCAGCTTCAATAGCGGGGAAACGGATACGCAGTATTTT. This gives the protein CASSFNSGETDTQYF.

The chain is built from TRBV18 and TRBJ1-1; D not certain. The CDR3 extends over 16 amino acids. Looked up from germline, CDR1 is KGHSH and CDR2 is LQKENI. V shed 3 bases and J shed 0 bases, with 14 bases lying between them. As DNA, the CDR3 is TGTGCCAGCTCACCCTTACGTGTAGCAATGAACACTGAAGCTTTCTTT. Translation: CASSPLRVAMNTEAFF.